These 18 T cell receptor beta chains originate from one sample sequenced in a study of T cell responses to AZD1222 COVID-19 vaccine. Here immunoSEQ multiplex PCR was the method, and the copy in TCRdb shows in-frame clones only, minus some. The table includes about 73,000 clones, around three quarters detected once. Sequenced material: peripheral blood, taken 28 days after the second AZD1222 dose. These receptors all stem from an adult who received the AZD1222 COVID-19 vaccine.

A single count supports this clone. V gene TRBV14 combines with J gene TRBJ1-1; TRBD1 matches at 7 bases. Germline V gives CDR1 SGHDN, CDR2 FVKESK. The CDR3 has 13 amino acids. V was clipped by 4 bases and J by 3 bases; unmatched bases: 2. DNA for the CDR3: TGTGCCAGCAGCCCACAGGGGTACACTGAAGCTTTCTTT. It is translated as CASSPQGYTEAFF. Based on the CDR3 plus reference TRBV14 and TRBJ1-1, the full variable domain is EAGVTQFPSHSVIEKGQTVTLRCDPISGHDNLYWYRRVMGKEIKFLLHFVKESKQDESGMPNNRFLAERTGGTYSTLKVQPAELEDSGVYFCASSPQGYTEAFFGQGTRLTVV.

This sequence joins TRBV7-8 and TRBJ2-1, with 9 nucleotides matching TRBD1. V trimming: 5 bases; J trimming: 5 bases; junction bases outside the gene matches: 7. Germline V lookup: CDR1 SGHVS, CDR2 FQNEAQ. There are 15 residues in the CDR3. The CDR3 DNA follows: TGTGCCAGCAGCCCTGGGACAGGGAACCACAATGAGCAGTTCTTC. Protein product: CASSPGTGNHNEQFF.

The chain recombines TRBV5-1 with TRBJ2-1; TRBD2 is a possible D gene (6 bases). Trimming cost V 7 bases and J 2 bases, with 19 bases left between them. The CDR3 spans 16 residues. Germline assignment: CDR1 SGHRS and CDR2 YFSETQ. The CDR3 sequence is CASRPPASDAYNEQFF. The CDR3 DNA reads as TGCGCCAGCCGACCCCCCGCTAGCGACGCCTACAATGAGCAGTTCTTC.

The chain is built from TRBV7-8 and TRBJ2-7; D may be TRBD1 (7 bases). Looked up from germline, CDR1 is SGHVS and CDR2 is FQNEAQ. The CDR3 runs 13 residues. Deletions cut 5 bases from V and 7 bases from J, with 15 bases between. In DNA form, the CDR3 reads TGTGCCAGCAGCCGTAGCAGGGGGGAGGAGCAGTACTTC. Translated, it gives CASSRSRGEEQYF.

This sequence joins TRBV15 and TRBJ2-7; weak D call: TRBD1 (6 bases). The CDR3 runs 15 residues. Germline CDR1 and CDR2: LNHNV and YYDKDF (reference sequence). V shed 0 bases and J shed 2 bases, with 11 bases lying between them. CDR3 DNA: TGTGCCACCAGCAGAGACAAGACAGGAGCCTACGAGCAGTACTTC. It translates to CATSRDKTGAYEQYF.

This rearrangement joins TRBV24-1 to TRBJ1-5, with D uncertain. The germline CDR1 and CDR2 sequences are KGHDR and SFDVKD. CDR3 length equals 13 residues. V dropped 7 bases and J dropped 4 bases, with 10 bases sitting between them. The CDR3 protein is CATSLDGNQPQHF. CDR3 in DNA: TGTGCCACCAGCTTGGACGGGAATCAGCCCCAGCATTTT.

The chain carries TRBV2 and TRBJ1-1; D is unresolved. The CDR3 loop spans 12 amino acids. V was cut by 1 base and J by 1 base, with 1 base left in between. Per the germline V gene, CDR1 is SNHLY and CDR2 is FYNNEI. CDR3 DNA: TGTGCCAGCAGTGAAGAGAACACTGAAGCTTTCTTT. Its translation: CASSEENTEAFF.

The genes are TRBV7-6 and TRBJ1-4; 8 bases map to TRBD1. This CDR3 comprises 19 residues. From germline, CDR1 is SGHVS and CDR2 FNYEAQ. Trimming removed 5 bases from V and 4 bases from J; junction bases left unmatched: 18. The CDR3 coding sequence is TGTGCCAGCAGCCACAGACCGGGACAGGATATATCGGGTAATGAAAAACTGTTTTTT. As protein: CASSHRPGQDISGNEKLFF.

V and J are TRBV27 and TRBJ2-2; D not certain. This CDR3 region has 15 residues. The V gene's germline CDR1 is MNHEY and CDR2 SMNVEV (reference sequence). V lost 7 bases and J lost 1, with 13 bases in between. The CDR3 is CASTDTAGNTGELFF. In nucleotides, the CDR3 is TGTGCCAGCACCGATACAGCAGGGAACACCGGGGAGCTGTTTTTT.

The CDR3 nucleotides are TGTGCCAGCAGCTTAGGGCCAGGGTCACACAATGAGCAGTTCTTC. Its protein product is CASSLGPGSHNEQFF. The gene calls are TRBV7-2 and TRBJ2-1; TRBD1 is a possible D gene (5 bases). Germline CDR1 reads SGHTA; CDR2 reads FQGNSA. The length of the CDR3 is 15 residues. The V end lost 1 base, the J end lost 5 bases, and 12 bases lay between the germline ends.

This chain links TRBV5-1 with TRBJ1-1; 7 positions match TRBD1. Per germline, CDR1 SGHRS and CDR2 YFSETQ. The CDR3 spans 15 residues. Germline trimming cut 7 bases from V and 4 bases from J; bases unmatched to any gene: 13. For the CDR3, the DNA is TGCGCCAGCGCACTTCCGGCAGGGGGGAGCACTGAAGCTTTCTTT. Translation gives CASALPAGGSTEAFF. Based on the CDR3 plus reference TRBV5-1 and TRBJ1-1, the full variable domain is KAGVTQTPRYLIKTRGQQVTLSCSPISGHRSVSWYQQTPGQGLQFLFEYFSETQRNKGNFPGRFSGRQFSNSRSEMNVSTLELGDSALYLCASALPAGGSTEAFFGQGTRLTVV.

This clone was seen a handful of times. Other nucleotide sequences in the sample specify the same CDR3. The chain carries TRBV12-3 or TRBV12-4 and TRBJ2-5; D gene uncertain. The ends were cut back, 3 bases at V and 4 bases at J, with 3 bases in the middle. This CDR3 is 11 amino acids long. The CDR3 loop reads CASSFGETQYF. CDR3 bases: TGTGCCAGCAGTTTTGGAGAGACCCAGTACTTC.

V gene TRBV19 combines with J gene TRBJ2-6; D is uncertain. The CDR3 sequence is 16 residues long. Germline V gives CDR1 LNHDA, CDR2 SQIVND (reference sequence). V was cut by 9 bases and J by 0 bases, with 15 bases left in between. The CDR3 spells CASKQDGRSGANVLTF. The CDR3 region has the DNA TGTGCCAGCAAACAAGACGGCCGCTCTGGGGCCAACGTCCTGACTTTC.

This chain links TRBV9 with TRBJ2-1; 8 bases map to TRBD1. The CDR3 sequence is 16 residues long. With V trimmed by 4 bases and J by 8 bases, 14 bases remained unmatched. CDR1 and CDR2 from the germline V gene are SGDLS and YYNGEE. CDR3 amino acids: CASSPAGTGHNDEQFF. CDR3 DNA: TGTGCCAGCAGCCCCGCCGGGACAGGTCACAACGATGAGCAGTTCTTC.

CDR3 sequence: CASSPHPGQGGSPLHF. The CDR3 coding sequence is TGCGCCAGCAGCCCACACCCGGGACAGGGAGGCTCACCCCTCCACTTT. The chain carries TRBV5-1 and TRBJ1-6; 9 bases agree with TRBD1. Trimming at V came to 4 bases and at J to 10 bases, leaving 12 bases not matched to a gene. From germline, CDR1 is SGHRS and CDR2 YFSETQ. CDR3 length: 16 amino acids.

This chain uses TRBV27 with TRBJ2-1; 7 bases line up with TRBD2. CDR3 length: 15 amino acids. The junction had 9 bases not matched to a gene; V was cut back by 3 bases and J by 7 bases. Germline V CDR1 and CDR2: MNHEY, SMNVEV (reference sequence). The CDR3 DNA reads as TGTGCCAGCAGTTTCGAGACTAGCTTCACTAATGAGCAGTTCTTC. Its protein product is CASSFETSFTNEQFF.

The J gene is TRBJ1-6, the V gene TRBV19, with unresolved D. The CDR3 consists of 14 residues. Trimming removed 5 bases from V and 3 bases from J, with 8 bases in between. Germline V gives CDR1 LNHDA, CDR2 SQIVND (reference sequence). For the CDR3, the DNA is TGTGCCAGTAGTCCCTCCGACTATAATTCACCCCTCCACTTT. Translating it yields CASSPSDYNSPLHF.

The V call is TRBV14, the J call TRBJ1-1, with D hard to call. The CDR3 runs to 16 residues. From germline, CDR1 is SGHDN and CDR2 FVKESK. The ends were cut back, 1 base at V and 0 bases at J, with 12 bases in the middle. CDR3 sequence (DNA): TGTGCCAGCAGCCAAGGTCGCCGAACCATGAACACTGAAGCTTTCTTT. The encoded protein is CASSQGRRTMNTEAFF.